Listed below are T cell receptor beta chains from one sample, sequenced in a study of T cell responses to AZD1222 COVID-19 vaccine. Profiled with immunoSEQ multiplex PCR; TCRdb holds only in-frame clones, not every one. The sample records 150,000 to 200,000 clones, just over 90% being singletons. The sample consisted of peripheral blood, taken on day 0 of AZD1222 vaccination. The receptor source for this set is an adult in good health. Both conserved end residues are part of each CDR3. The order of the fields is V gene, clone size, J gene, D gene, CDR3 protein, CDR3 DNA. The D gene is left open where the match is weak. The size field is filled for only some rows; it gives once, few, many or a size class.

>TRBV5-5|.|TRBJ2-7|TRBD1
CASSSPQGTAIYEQYF
TGTGCCAGCAGCTCCCCCCAAGGGACAGCAATCTACGAGCAGTACTTC
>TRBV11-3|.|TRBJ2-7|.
CASSTSENSYEQYF
TGTGCCAGCAGCACCTCAGAAAACTCCTACGAGCAGTACTTC
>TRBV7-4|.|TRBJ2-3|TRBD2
CASSQKGLAGAPDTQYF
TGTGCCAGCAGCCAAAAAGGACTAGCGGGAGCACCAGATACGCAGTATTTT
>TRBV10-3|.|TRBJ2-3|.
CAMRGGASDTQYF
TGTGCCATGAGAGGGGGGGCATCTGATACGCAGTATTTT
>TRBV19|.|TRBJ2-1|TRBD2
CASKGWGGNYNEQFF
TGTGCCAGTAAAGGTTGGGGGGGAAACTACAATGAGCAGTTCTTC
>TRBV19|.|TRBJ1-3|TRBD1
CASSILQGATNSGNTIYF
TGTGCCAGTAGTATACTGCAGGGGGCAACGAACTCTGGAAACACCATATATTTT
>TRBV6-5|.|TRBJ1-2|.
CASHPFRGYGYTF
TGTGCCAGCCACCCGTTTCGGGGCTATGGCTACACCTTC
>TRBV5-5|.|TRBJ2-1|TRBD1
CASSQRWGTGDYNEQFF
TGTGCCAGCAGCCAAAGATGGGGGACAGGGGACTACAATGAGCAGTTCTTC
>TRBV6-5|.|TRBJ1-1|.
CASSRGMNTEAFF
TGTGCCAGCAGCCGAGGAATGAACACTGAAGCTTTCTTT
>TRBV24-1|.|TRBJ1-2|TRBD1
CATSDPRQGDSGYTF
TGTGCCACCAGTGATCCGAGACAGGGGGATAGTGGCTACACCTTC
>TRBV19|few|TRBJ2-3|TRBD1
CASSRGTGATDTQYF
TGTGCCAGTAGTAGGGGGACAGGGGCCACAGATACGCAGTATTTT
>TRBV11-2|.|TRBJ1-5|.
CASSDPGAERTQHF
TGTGCCAGCAGCGACCCGGGGGCGGAGAGGACCCAGCATTTT
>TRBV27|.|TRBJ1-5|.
CASALFQGLGNQPQHF
TGTGCCAGCGCCTTATTTCAGGGGCTCGGCAATCAGCCCCAGCATTTT
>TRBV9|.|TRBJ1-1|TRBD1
CASSHGQGDRVNTEAFF
TGTGCCAGCAGCCATGGACAGGGGGACAGGGTTAACACTGAAGCTTTCTTT
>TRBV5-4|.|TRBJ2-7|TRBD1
CASSGGVRTGEYEQYF
TGTGCCAGCAGCGGGGGGGTCCGGACAGGGGAGTACGAGCAGTACTTC
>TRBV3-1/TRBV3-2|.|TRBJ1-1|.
CASSPQMERLNTEAFF
TGTGCCAGCAGCCCGCAAATGGAGAGACTGAACACTGAAGCTTTCTTT
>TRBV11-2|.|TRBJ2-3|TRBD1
CASRQGAWTDTQYF
TGTGCCAGCCGACAGGGGGCGTGGACAGATACGCAGTATTTT
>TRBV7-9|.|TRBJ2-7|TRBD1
CASSSLGTGTSYEQYF
TGTGCCAGCAGCTCCCTCGGGACAGGGACCTCCTACGAGCAGTACTTC
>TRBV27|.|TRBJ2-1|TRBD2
CASSWTSGSLNEQFF
TGTGCCAGCAGTTGGACTAGCGGGAGTTTGAATGAGCAGTTCTTC
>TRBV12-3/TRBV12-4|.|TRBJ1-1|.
CASSSGQSTEAFF
TGTGCCAGCAGTTCTGGACAAAGCACTGAAGCTTTCTTT
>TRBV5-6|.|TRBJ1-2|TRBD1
CASSLKALQGRDGYTF
TGTGCCAGCAGCCTTAAGGCGCTACAGGGGAGGGATGGCTACACCTTC
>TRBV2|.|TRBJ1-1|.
CASSDFGVLGAFF
TGTGCCAGCAGTGATTTTGGGGTTTTAGGAGCTTTCTTT
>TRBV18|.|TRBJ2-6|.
CASSPGFLGGANVLTF
TGTGCCAGCTCACCAGGGTTCCTCGGGGGGGCCAACGTCCTGACTTTC
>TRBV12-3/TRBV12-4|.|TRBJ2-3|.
CASSFGGTDTQYF
TGTGCCAGCAGTTTTGGTGGGACAGATACGCAGTATTTT
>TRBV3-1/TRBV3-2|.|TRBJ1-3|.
CASSHFPGNTIYF
TGTGCCAGCAGCCATTTCCCGGGAAACACCATATATTTT
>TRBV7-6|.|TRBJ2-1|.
CASSLVRTSEGDNEQFF
TGTGCCAGCAGCTTAGTGAGGACCTCGGAAGGCGACAATGAGCAGTTCTTC
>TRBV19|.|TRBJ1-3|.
CASSPNGRGAGNTIYF
TGTGCCAGTAGTCCCAACGGGCGAGGGGCCGGAAACACCATATATTTT
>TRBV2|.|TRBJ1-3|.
CASRSTGIGNTIYF
TGTGCCAGCAGATCTACAGGGATCGGAAACACCATATATTTT
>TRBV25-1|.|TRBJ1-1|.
CASGPTSEAFF
TGTGCCAGCGGCCCGACGAGTGAAGCTTTCTTT
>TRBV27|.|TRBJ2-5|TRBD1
CASSSRDRMQETQYF
TGTGCCAGCAGTTCGAGGGACAGGATGCAAGAGACCCAGTACTTC
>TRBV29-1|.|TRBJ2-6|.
CSVSRGSGANVLTF
TGCAGCGTCTCGAGGGGCTCTGGGGCCAACGTCCTGACTTTC
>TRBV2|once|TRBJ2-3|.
CASSAHGQEADTQYF
TGTGCCAGCAGTGCCCATGGGCAGGAGGCAGATACGCAGTATTTT
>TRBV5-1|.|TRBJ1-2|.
CASSLGASYGYTF
TGCGCCAGCAGCTTGGGGGCGAGCTATGGCTACACCTTC
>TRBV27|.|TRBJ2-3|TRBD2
CASSARLAGGPDTQYF
TGTGCCAGCAGTGCCCGACTAGCGGGGGGGCCAGATACGCAGTATTTT
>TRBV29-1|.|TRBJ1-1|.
CSSGQNTEAFF
TGCAGCTCGGGACAGAACACTGAAGCTTTCTTT
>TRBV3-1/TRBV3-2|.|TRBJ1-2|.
CASSQVLQARGGYTF
TGTGCCAGCAGCCAAGTATTACAGGCACGGGGTGGCTACACCTTC
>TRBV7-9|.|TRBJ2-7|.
CASGDRTYEQYF
TGTGCCAGCGGCGACAGAACCTACGAGCAGTACTTC
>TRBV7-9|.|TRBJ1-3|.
CASSSTGQKGNTIYF
TGTGCCAGCAGCTCAACGGGACAAAAGGGAAACACCATATATTTT
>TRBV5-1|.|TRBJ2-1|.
CASSFEGRTYNEQFF
TGCGCCAGCAGCTTTGAGGGGCGAACCTACAATGAGCAGTTCTTC
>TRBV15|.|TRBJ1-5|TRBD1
CATRQGHNQPQHF
TGTGCCACCCGACAGGGGCACAATCAGCCCCAGCATTTT
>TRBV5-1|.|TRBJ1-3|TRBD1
CASSKGQASGNTIYF
TGCGCCAGCAGCAAAGGACAGGCCTCTGGAAACACCATATATTTT
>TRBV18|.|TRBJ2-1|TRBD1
CASSPGTDNEQFF
TGTGCCAGCTCACCAGGGACAGACAATGAGCAGTTCTTC